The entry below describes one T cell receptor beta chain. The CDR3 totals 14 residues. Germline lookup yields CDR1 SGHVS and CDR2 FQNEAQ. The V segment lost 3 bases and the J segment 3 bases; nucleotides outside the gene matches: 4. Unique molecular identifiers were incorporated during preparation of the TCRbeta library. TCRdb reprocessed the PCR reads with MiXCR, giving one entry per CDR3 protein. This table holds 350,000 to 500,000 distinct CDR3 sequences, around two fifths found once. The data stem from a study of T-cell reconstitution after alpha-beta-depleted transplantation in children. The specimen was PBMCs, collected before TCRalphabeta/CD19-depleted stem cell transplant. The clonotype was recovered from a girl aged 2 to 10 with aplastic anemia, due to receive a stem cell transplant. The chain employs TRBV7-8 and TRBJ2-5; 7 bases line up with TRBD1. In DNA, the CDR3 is TGTGCCAGCAGCTTTAGGGGGCCCAAAGAGACCCAGTACTTC. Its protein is CASSFRGPKETQYF.